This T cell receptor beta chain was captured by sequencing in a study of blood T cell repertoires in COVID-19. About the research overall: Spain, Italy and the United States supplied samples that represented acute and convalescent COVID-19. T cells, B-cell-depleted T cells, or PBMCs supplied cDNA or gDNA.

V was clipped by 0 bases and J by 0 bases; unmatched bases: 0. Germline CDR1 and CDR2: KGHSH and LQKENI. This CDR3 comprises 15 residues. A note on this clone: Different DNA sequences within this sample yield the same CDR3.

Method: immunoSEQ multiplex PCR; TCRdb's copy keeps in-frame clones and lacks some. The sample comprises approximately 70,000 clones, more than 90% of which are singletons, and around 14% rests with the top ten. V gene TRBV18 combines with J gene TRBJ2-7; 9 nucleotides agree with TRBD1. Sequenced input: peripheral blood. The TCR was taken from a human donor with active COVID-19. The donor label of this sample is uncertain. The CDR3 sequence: CASSPPGQGSYEQYF. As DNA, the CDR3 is TGTGCCAGCTCACCACCGGGACAGGGCTCCTACGAGCAGTACTTC.